This T cell receptor beta chain came from a study of early T cells in non-severe SARS-CoV-2 infection. This clonotype appeared a few times. TCRdb itself ran the 5' RACE reads through MiXCR, one entry per CDR3 protein. This table holds 100,000 to 150,000 distinct CDR3 sequences, around 14% found once. The germline V gene encodes CDR1 LGHNT and CDR2 FRNRAP. The CDR3 covers 14 residues. V shed 5 bases and J 3 bases; nucleotides not matched to a gene: 3. What was sequenced was whole blood. The chain carries TRBV12-5 and TRBJ2-7; 11 bases line up with TRBD2. The origin of this receptor is an adult who was a healthcare worker with PCR-confirmed SARS-CoV-2 infection or an uninfected control (not recorded which). The CDR3 nucleotides read TGTGCTAGTGGTCGAGGGACTAGCGGCTACGAGCAGTACTTC. Translating it yields CASGRGTSGYEQYF.